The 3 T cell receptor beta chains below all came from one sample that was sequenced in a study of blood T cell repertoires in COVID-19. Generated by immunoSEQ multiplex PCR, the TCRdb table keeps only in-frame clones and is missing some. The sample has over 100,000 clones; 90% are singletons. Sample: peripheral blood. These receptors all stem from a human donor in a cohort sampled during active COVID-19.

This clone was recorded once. The CDR3 loop is CASRQGLAGYTGELFF. The CDR3 DNA reads TGTGCCAGCAGACAAGGACTAGCGGGATACACCGGGGAGCTGTTTTTT. J is TRBJ2-2 and V is TRBV28, with 12 bases identical to TRBD2. V was pared by 6 bases and J by 3 bases, with 5 bases of the junction left unmatched. CDR3 length: 16 residues. Per the germline V gene, CDR1 is MDHEN and CDR2 is SYDVKM.

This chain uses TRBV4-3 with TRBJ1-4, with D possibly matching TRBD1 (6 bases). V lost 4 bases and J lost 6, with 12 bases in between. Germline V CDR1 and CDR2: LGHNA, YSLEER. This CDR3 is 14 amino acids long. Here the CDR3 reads CASSPQGRDEKLFF. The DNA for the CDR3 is TGCGCCAGCAGCCCACAGGGAAGAGATGAAAAACTGTTTTTT.

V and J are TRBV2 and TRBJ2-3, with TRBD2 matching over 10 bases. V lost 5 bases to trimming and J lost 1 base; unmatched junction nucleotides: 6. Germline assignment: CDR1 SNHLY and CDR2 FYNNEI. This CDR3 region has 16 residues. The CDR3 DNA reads TGTGCCAGCAGTACCTATCTAGCGGGGGGCACAGATACGCAGTATTTT. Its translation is CASSTYLAGGTDTQYF.